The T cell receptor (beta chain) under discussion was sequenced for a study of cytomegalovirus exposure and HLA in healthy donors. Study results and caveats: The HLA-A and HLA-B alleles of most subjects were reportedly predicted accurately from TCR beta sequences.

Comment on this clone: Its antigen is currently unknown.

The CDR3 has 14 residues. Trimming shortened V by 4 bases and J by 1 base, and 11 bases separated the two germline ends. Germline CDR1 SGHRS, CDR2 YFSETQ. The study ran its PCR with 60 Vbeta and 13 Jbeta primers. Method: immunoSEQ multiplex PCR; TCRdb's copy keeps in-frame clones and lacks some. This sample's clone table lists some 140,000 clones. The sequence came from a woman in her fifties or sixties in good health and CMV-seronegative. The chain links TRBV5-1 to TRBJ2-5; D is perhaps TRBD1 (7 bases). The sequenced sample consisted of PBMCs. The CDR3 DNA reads TGCGCCAGCAGCCCAGGGGGGTTCCAAGAGACCCAGTACTTC. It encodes CASSPGGFQETQYF.